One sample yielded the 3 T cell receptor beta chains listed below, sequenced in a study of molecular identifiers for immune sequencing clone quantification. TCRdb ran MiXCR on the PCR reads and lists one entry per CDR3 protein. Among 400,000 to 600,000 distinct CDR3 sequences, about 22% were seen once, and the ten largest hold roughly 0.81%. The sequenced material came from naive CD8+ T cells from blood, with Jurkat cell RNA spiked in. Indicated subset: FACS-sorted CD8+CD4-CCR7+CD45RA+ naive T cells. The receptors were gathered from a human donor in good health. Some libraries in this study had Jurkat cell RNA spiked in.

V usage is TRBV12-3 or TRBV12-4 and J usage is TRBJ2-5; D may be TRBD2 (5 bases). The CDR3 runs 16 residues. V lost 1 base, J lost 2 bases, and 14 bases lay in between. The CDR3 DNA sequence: TGTGCCAGCAGTTTAGGCGTTGGAGGAGAGCAAGAGACCCAGTACTTC. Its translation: CASSLGVGGEQETQYF.

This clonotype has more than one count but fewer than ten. Written as DNA, the CDR3 is TGTGCCAGCAGCCAAGATAAACTAGCGGGGATCTACGAGCAGTACTTC. It encodes CASSQDKLAGIYEQYF. The chain joins TRBV4-2 to TRBJ2-7, with 10 bases matching TRBD2. Germline values: CDR1 LGHNA, CDR2 YNFKEQ. Germline trimming cut 0 bases from V and 3 bases from J; bases unmatched to any gene: 5. The CDR3 is 16 residues long.

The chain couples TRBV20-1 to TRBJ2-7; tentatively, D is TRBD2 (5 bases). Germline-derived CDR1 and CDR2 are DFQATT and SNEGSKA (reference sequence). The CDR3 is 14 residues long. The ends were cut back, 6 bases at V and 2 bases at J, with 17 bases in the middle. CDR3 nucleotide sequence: TGCAGTGCAGCGGATTTCGGATTACCCTACGAGCAGTACTTC. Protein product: CSAADFGLPYEQYF.